What follows are 16 T cell receptor beta chains derived from one specimen sequenced in a study of CXCR3-negative and CXCR3-positive naive CD8 T cells. Study results and limitations: CXCR3-positive naive cells had more hydrophobic TRB CDR3s than CXCR3-negative naive cells.

These receptors are not linked to any known antigen. UMI-labeled 5' RACE TRB cDNA libraries were prepared from the cells. TCRdb re-called the 5' RACE reads; one entry per CDR3 protein, DNA not given. The sample shows about 60,000 distinct CDR3 sequences, and about 0.57% sits with its ten largest clones. The sequenced material came from naive CXCR3+ CD8+ T cells from blood. Subset indicated: CD45RO-CCR7+CD27+CD95- naive CD8+ T cells expressing CXCR3 (TNR3+). Every receptor here comes from a human donor in good health. Some clones in this sample may be carry-over from other donors' samples.

This chain joins TRBV6-2 or TRBV6-3 and TRBJ1-5; TCRdb returns TRBD1, unconfirmable since there is no DNA. The germline gives CDR1 MNHEY, CDR2 SVGEGT. This CDR3 is 15 amino acids long. This CDR3 is CASSSGQYSNQPQHF.

The rearrangement links TRBV10-3 to TRBJ2-2. Germline loops: CDR1 ENHRY, CDR2 SYGVKD. The CDR3 has 14 residues. CDR3 in amino acids: CAISESKGTGELFF.

The J gene is TRBJ2-7, the V gene TRBV14. Germline lookup yields CDR1 SGHDN and CDR2 FVKESK. The CDR3 spans 14 residues. The CDR3 sequence: CASSQDLSSYEQYF.

This rearrangement joins TRBV29-1 to TRBJ2-7; checking the TCRdb D call of TRBD1 is not possible without DNA. The CDR3 covers 14 residues. Germline CDR1 reads SQVTM; CDR2 reads ANQGSEA. The CDR3: CSVVMGVYSYEQYF.

The chain joins TRBV28 to TRBJ2-7; there is no DNA to check the TCRdb D call of TRBD1. Germline loops: CDR1 MDHEN, CDR2 SYDVKM. CDR3 size: 15 residues. CDR3 region: CASRKTGASSYEQYF.

V usage is TRBV29-1 and J usage is TRBJ2-5; TCRdb's D call, TRBD2, is unchecked because there is no DNA. CDR1 and CDR2 (germline): SQVTM, ANQGSEA. The CDR3 contains 13 residues. CDR3 sequence: CSVVGVAEETQYF.

This CDR3 reads CASSSSRGLEAFF. The chain is built from TRBV7-3 and TRBJ1-1; TCRdb's D call, TRBD1, is unchecked because there is no DNA. The CDR3 extends over 13 amino acids. The V gene's germline CDR1 is SGHTA and CDR2 FQGTGA.

The rearrangement joins TRBV6-2 or TRBV6-3 to TRBJ2-7; the TCRdb D gene call, TRBD1, has no DNA to confirm it. Germline assignment: CDR1 MNHEY and CDR2 SVGEGT. The CDR3 covers 14 residues. This chain's CDR3 is CASSSPGGLHEQYF.

CDR3 amino acids: CASSQLTGLKYYEQYF. The rearrangement joins TRBV14 to TRBJ2-7; TCRdb proposes TRBD1, but this gene call is untestable without DNA. Germline-derived CDR1 and CDR2 are SGHDN and FVKESK. CDR3 length equals 16 residues.

The V and J genes are TRBV7-9 and TRBJ1-4; no DNA is available, so the TRBD1 call from TCRdb remains unchecked. The CDR3 is made up of 17 amino acids. Germline CDR1 SEHNR, CDR2 FQNEAQ (reference sequence). The CDR3 sequence: CASSRPRQGTTNEKLFF.

The V and J genes are TRBV10-3 and TRBJ1-1. Germline CDR1 ENHRY, CDR2 SYGVKD. The CDR3 totals 13 residues. CDR3: CAISAGRNTEAFF.

This chain links TRBV7-2 with TRBJ2-7; TCRdb gives TRBD2 as the D gene, but with no DNA this cannot be confirmed. The CDR3 extends over 17 amino acids. Germline assignment: CDR1 SGHTA and CDR2 FQGNSA. The CDR3 sequence is CASSLVGLAASSYEQYF.

CDR3 sequence reads: CASSLSGLDQPQHF. The gene calls are TRBV5-1 and TRBJ1-5; with no DNA, the TCRdb D assignment of TRBD1 cannot be verified. The germline gives CDR1 SGHRS, CDR2 YFSETQ. The CDR3 length is 14 residues.

The chain links TRBV20-1 to TRBJ2-1; absent DNA, TCRdb's TRBD1 call cannot be checked. This CDR3 is 15 amino acids long. Germline V gene lookup returns CDR1 DFQATT and CDR2 SNEGSKA (reference sequence). The CDR3 sequence is CSAGTGHLIYNEQFF.

The rearrangement joins TRBV4-2 to TRBJ2-1; the D call from TCRdb, TRBD1, cannot be confirmed without DNA. This CDR3 spans 12 amino acids. Germline V lookup: CDR1 LGHNA, CDR2 YNFKEQ. The CDR3 region is CASSLPGNEQFF.

J is TRBJ2-1 and V is TRBV20-1; absent DNA, TCRdb's TRBD1 call cannot be checked. Looked up from germline, CDR1 is DFQATT and CDR2 is SNEGSKA (reference sequence). CDR3 size: 15 residues. CDR3 sequence reads: CSALGQGPSYNEQFF.